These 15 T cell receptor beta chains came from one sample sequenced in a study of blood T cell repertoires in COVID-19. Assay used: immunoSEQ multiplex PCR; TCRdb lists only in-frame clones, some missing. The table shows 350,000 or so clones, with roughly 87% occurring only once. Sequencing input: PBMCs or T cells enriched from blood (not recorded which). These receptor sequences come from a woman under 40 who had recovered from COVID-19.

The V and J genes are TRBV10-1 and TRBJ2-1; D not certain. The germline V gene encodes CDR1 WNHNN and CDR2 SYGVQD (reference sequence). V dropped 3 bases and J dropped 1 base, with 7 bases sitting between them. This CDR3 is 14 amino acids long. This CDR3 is CASSDAGSYNEQFF. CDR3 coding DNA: TGCGCCAGCAGTGATGCAGGTTCCTACAATGAGCAGTTCTTC.

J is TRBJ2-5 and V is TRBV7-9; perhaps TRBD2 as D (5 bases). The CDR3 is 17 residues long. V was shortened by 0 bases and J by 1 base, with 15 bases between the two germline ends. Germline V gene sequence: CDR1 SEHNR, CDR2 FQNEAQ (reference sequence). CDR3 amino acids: CASSLAGSSLAQETQYF. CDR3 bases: TGTGCCAGCAGCTTAGCAGGCTCCTCCCTAGCCCAAGAGACCCAGTACTTC.

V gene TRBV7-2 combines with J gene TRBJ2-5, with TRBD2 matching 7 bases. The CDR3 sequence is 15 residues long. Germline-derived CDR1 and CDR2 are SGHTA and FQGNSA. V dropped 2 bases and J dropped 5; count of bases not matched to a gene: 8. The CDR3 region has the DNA TGTGCCAGCAGCTTATCAGCGGGGAGAGAGGAGACCCAGTACTTC. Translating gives CASSLSAGREETQYF.

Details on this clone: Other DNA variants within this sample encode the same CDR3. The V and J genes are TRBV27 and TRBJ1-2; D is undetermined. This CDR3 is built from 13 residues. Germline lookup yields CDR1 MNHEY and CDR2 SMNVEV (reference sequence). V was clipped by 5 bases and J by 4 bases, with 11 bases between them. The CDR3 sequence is CASSVREGYGYTF. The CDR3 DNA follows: TGTGCCAGCAGTGTCCGGGAGGGCTATGGCTACACCTTC.

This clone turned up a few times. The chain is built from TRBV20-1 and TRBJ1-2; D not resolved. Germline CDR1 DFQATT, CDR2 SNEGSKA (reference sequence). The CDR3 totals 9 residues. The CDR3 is CRADYGYTF. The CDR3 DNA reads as TGCAGGGCGGATTATGGCTACACCTTC.

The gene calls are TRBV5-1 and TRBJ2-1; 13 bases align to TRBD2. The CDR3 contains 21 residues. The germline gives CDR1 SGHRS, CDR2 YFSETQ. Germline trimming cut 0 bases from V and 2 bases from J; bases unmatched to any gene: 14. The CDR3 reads CASSLAPGGLAGVPTYNEQFF. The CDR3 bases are TGCGCCAGCAGCTTGGCCCCGGGCGGACTAGCGGGGGTCCCGACCTACAATGAGCAGTTCTTC.

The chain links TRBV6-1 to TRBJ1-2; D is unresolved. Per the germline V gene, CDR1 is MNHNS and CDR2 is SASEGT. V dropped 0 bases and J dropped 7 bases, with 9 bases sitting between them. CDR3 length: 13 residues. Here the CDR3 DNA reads TGTGCCAGCAGTGAAGCGCCGGGGTTTGGCTACACCTTC. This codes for CASSEAPGFGYTF.

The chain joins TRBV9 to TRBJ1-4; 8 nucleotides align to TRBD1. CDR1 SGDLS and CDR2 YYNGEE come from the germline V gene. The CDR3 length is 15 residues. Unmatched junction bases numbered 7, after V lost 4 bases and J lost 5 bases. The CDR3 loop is CASSPRTGPNEKLFF. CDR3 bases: TGTGCCAGCAGCCCCAGGACAGGGCCCAATGAAAAACTGTTTTTT.

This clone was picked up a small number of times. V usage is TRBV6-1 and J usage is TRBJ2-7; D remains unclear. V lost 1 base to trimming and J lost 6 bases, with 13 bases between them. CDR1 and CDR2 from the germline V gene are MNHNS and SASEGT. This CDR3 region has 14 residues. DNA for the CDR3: TGTGCCAGCAGTGAAGTCGATGAGCGCTCCGAGCAGTACTTC. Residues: CASSEVDERSEQYF.

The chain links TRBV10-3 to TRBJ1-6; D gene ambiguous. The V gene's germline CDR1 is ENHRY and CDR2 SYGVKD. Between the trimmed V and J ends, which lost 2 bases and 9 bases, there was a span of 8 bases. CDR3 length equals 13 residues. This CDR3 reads CAISEDRGSPLHF. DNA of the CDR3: TGTGCCATCAGTGAGGATCGGGGTTCACCCCTCCACTTT.

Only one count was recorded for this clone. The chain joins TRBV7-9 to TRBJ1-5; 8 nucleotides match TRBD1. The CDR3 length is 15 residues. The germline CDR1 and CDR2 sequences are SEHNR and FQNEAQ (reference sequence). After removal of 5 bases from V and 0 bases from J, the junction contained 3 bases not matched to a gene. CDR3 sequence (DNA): TGTGCCAGCAGCCCCGGACAGGGTAGCAATCAGCCCCAGCATTTT. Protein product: CASSPGQGSNQPQHF.

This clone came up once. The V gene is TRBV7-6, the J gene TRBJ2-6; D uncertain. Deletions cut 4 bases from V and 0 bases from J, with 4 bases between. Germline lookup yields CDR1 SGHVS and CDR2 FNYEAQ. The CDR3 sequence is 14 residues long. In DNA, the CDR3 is TGTGCCAGCAGCTCCAGCTCTGGGGCCAACGTCCTGACTTTC. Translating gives CASSSSSGANVLTF.

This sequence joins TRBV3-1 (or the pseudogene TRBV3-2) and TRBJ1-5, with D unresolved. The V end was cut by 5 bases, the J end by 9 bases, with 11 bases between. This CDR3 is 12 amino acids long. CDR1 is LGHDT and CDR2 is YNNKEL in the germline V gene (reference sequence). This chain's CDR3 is CASSFRESPQHF. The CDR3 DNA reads TGTGCCAGCAGCTTCCGGGAATCGCCCCAGCATTTT.

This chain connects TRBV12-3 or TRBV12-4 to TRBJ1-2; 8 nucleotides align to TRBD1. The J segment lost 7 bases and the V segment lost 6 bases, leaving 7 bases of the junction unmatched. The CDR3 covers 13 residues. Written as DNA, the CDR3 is TGTGCCAGCAGCAGCCCAGGGGGCTTTGGCTACACCTTC. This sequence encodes CASSSPGGFGYTF.

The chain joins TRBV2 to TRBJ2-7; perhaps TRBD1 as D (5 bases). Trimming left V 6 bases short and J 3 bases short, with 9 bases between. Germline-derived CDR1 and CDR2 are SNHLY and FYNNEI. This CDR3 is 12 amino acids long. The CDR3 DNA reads TGTGCCAGCAGCTACGACAGCTACGAGCAGTACTTC. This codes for CASSYDSYEQYF.